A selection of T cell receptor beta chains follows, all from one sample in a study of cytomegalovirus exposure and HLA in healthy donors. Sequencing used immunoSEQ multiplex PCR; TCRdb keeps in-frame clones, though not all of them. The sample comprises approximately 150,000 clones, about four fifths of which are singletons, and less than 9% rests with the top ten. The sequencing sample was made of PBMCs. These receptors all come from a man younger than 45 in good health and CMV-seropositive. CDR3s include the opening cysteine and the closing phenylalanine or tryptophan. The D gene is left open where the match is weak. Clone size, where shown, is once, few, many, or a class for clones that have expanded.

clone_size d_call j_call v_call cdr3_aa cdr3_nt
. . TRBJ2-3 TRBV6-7 CASSHDEAGSTDTQYF TGTGCCAGCAGTCATGACGAGGCCGGGAGCACAGATACGCAGTATTTT
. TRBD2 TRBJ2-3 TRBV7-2 CASSSGTRRTDTQYF TGTGCCAGCAGCTCCGGGACTAGACGCACAGATACGCAGTATTTT
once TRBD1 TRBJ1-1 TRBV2 CASGGQGAVVSMNTEAFF TGTGCCAGCGGGGGCCAGGGGGCGGTGGTTTCCATGAACACTGAAGCTTTCTTT
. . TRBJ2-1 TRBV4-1 CASSQPASGQTTSHHMNEQFF TGCGCCAGCAGCCAACCTGCCTCGGGACAAACGACTAGCCATCATATGAATGAGCAGTTCTTC
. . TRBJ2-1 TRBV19 CASSIGLDYNEQFF TGTGCCAGTAGTATAGGACTAGACTACAATGAGCAGTTCTTC
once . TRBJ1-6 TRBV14 CASSLKIQNYNSPLHF TGTGCCAGCAGCCTTAAGATACAAAACTATAATTCACCCCTCCACTTT
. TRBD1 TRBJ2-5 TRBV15 CATSRTEIGQGRRTQYF TGTGCCACCAGCAGGACCGAAATCGGACAGGGTCGAAGGACCCAGTACTTC
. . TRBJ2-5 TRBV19 CATTAGQKETQYF TGTGCCACCACTGCGGGACAGAAAGAGACCCAGTACTTC
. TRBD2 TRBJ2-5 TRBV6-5 CASKLAGAPVKTQYF TGTGCCAGCAAACTAGCGGGAGCCCCCGTGAAGACCCAGTACTTC
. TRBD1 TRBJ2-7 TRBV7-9 CASSLDRSSYEQYF TGTGCCAGCAGCTTGGACAGGAGTTCCTACGAGCAGTACTTC
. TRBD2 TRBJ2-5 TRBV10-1 CASSDPAGGEETQYF TGCGCCAGCAGTGACCCTGCGGGGGGGGAGGAGACCCAGTACTTC
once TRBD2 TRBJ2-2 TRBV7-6 CASSLETGLAGGWENTGELFF TGTGCCAGCAGCTTAGAGACGGGACTAGCGGGGGGCTGGGAGAACACCGGGGAGCTGTTTTTT
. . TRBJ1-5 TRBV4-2 CASSQVSSRDNQPQHF TGTGCCAGCAGCCAAGTATCGTCACGGGACAATCAGCCCCAGCATTTT
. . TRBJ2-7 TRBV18 CASSPNSGGGVPQYF TGTGCCAGCTCACCGAATTCTGGAGGGGGCGTGCCGCAGTACTTC
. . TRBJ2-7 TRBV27 CASSLSVSNSYEQYF TGTGCCAGCAGTTTATCAGTGAGCAACTCTTACGAGCAGTACTTC
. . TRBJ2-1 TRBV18 CASSPRLVGDEQFF TGTGCCAGCTCACCACGACTAGTTGGCGATGAGCAGTTCTTC
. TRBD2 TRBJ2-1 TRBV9 CASSPPPRAGGSSYNEQFF TGTGCCAGCAGCCCCCCACCGAGGGCGGGGGGGAGCTCCTACAATGAGCAGTTCTTC
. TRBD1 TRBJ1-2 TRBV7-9 CASSLMGQGAHGYTF TGTGCCAGCAGCTTAATGGGACAGGGGGCTCATGGCTACACCTTC
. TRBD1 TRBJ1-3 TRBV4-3 CASSPGTGSKGNTIYF TGCGCCAGCAGCCCGGGGACAGGGTCTAAGGGAAACACCATATATTTT
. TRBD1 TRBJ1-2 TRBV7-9 CASSLAGTGIYGYTF TGTGCCAGCAGCTTAGCAGGGACAGGGATTTATGGCTACACCTTC
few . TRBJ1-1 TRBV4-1 CASSPSRVPPEAFF TGCGCCAGCAGCCCCAGTCGTGTTCCCCCTGAAGCTTTCTTT
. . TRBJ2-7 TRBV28 CASSSVAVSSYEQYF TGTGCCAGCAGTTCTGTTGCGGTTAGTTCCTACGAGCAGTACTTC
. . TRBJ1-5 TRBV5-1 CASSSSGGSQPQHF TGCGCCAGCAGCTCCTCGGGGGGGAGTCAGCCCCAGCATTTT
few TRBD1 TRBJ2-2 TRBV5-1 CASSFRDRVPGELFF TGCGCCAGCAGCTTCCGGGACAGGGTCCCCGGGGAGCTGTTTTTT
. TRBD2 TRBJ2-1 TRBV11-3 CASSSQRGEQFF TGTGCCAGCAGCTCTCAGCGGGGGGAGCAGTTCTTC
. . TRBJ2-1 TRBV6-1 CASSRGESSYNEQFF TGTGCCAGCAGCCGAGGAGAGAGCTCCTACAATGAGCAGTTCTTC
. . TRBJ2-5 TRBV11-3 CASSLDERRGGQETQYF TGTGCCAGCAGCTTAGATGAGAGGCGAGGGGGCCAAGAGACCCAGTACTTC
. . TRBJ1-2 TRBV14 CASSQFRVPRDYGYTF TGTGCCAGCAGCCAGTTCCGGGTTCCACGGGACTATGGCTACACCTTC
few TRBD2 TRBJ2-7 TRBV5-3 CARSVRRLSGTEQYF TGTGCCAGAAGCGTCCGGAGGTTAAGCGGGACCGAGCAGTACTTC
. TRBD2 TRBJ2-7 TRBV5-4 CASSLAGRNYEQYF TGTGCCAGCAGCTTGGCCGGGAGGAACTACGAGCAGTACTTC
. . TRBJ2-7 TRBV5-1 CASSPAGSVRNYEQYF TGCGCCAGCAGCCCGGCTGGCAGCGTTCGAAACTACGAGCAGTACTTC
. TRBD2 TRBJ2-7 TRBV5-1 CASAPGLVAYEQYF TGCGCCAGTGCTCCGGGACTAGTAGCCTACGAGCAGTACTTC
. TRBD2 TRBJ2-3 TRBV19 CASRRSGGLSTDTQYF TGTGCCAGTAGGCGAAGCGGGGGGCTTAGCACAGATACGCAGTATTTT
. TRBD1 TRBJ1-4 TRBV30 CALGTGGEKLFF TGTGCACTTGGGACAGGGGGAGAAAAACTGTTTTTT
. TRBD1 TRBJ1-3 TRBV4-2 CASNDEQGATGNTIYF TGTGCCAGCAACGATGAACAGGGGGCGACTGGAAACACCATATATTTT
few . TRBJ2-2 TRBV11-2 CASSLSGGAIGELFF TGTGCCAGCAGCTTGTCTGGGGGCGCGATCGGGGAGCTGTTTTTT
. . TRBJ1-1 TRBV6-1 CASMTGNTEAFF TGTGCCAGCATGACAGGGAACACTGAAGCTTTCTTT
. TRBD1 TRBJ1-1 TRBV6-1 CASSEPWTGLNTEAFF TGTGCCAGCAGTGAACCATGGACAGGGTTGAACACTGAAGCTTTCTTT
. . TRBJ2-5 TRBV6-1 CASRGLKETQYF TGTGCCAGCCGCGGACTAAAAGAGACCCAGTACTTC
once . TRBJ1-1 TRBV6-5 CASSRVRGEAFF TGTGCCAGCAGCCGGGTAAGGGGTGAAGCTTTCTTT